This T cell receptor (beta chain) emerged from a study of cytomegalovirus exposure and HLA in healthy donors. Study-wide results and limits: Rarity characterized most TCR sequences, yet some public TCRs appeared in many donors.

PCR primers comprised 60 Vbeta and 13 Jbeta primers. As handled by the study authors: In a later analysis, of 80 million to 90 million unique beta chains, some 10 million appeared in at least two donors. Using immunoSEQ multiplex PCR, the repertoire was profiled, and TCRdb retains in-frame clones only, with some absent. V and J calls and clone size are copied from that table; D and trimming were computed from the DNA. The table has about 140,000 clones, almost 85% seen once. This CDR3 region has 20 residues. V lost 5 bases and J lost 3; bases outside the gene matches: 20. The V gene's germline CDR1 is MDHEN and CDR2 SYDVKM. Concerning this clone itself: Its matching antigen is unknown.

The sample comprised PBMCs. The sequence was collected from a man under 40 in good health and CMV-seropositive. This chain joins TRBV28 and TRBJ1-5; the match to TRBD1 covers 9 bases. Written as DNA, the CDR3 is TGTGCCAGCAGTCCCCGAATACCGGGACAGGGTGCGGTGGCCAATCAGCCCCAGCATTTT. This gives the protein CASSPRIPGQGAVANQPQHF.